Listed below are T cell receptor beta chains from one sample, sequenced in a study of T cell responses to AZD1222 COVID-19 vaccine. The data were produced by immunoSEQ multiplex PCR, yet TCRdb's version contains in-frame clones alone and is incomplete. The profile shows approximately 90,000 clones, about 88% of them singletons. Sequencing was performed on peripheral blood, taken 28 days after the second AZD1222 dose. The source of these receptors is an adult who received the AZD1222 COVID-19 vaccine. CDR3s include the opening cysteine and the closing phenylalanine or tryptophan. The order of the fields is J gene, V gene, clone size, D gene, CDR3 protein, CDR3 DNA. D genes are given only for firm matches. Some rows have no size entry. The others give once, few or many, or a class for an expanded clone.

TRBJ1-5 TRBV18 - TRBD1 CASSPDQGQHQPQHF TGTGCCAGCTCACCGGATCAGGGACAGCATCAGCCCCAGCATTTT
TRBJ1-1 TRBV27 - - CASSLQEGLNTEAFF TGTGCCAGCAGTTTACAGGAGGGGCTGAACACTGAAGCTTTCTTT
TRBJ1-4 TRBV4-1 - - CASSQDGQGRGFNEKLFF TGCGCCAGCAGCCAAGATGGGCAGGGGAGGGGTTTTAATGAAAAACTGTTTTTT
TRBJ2-6 TRBV5-8 - TRBD1 CASSPTGTGWSGANVLTF TGTGCCAGCAGTCCCACCGGGACAGGGTGGTCTGGGGCCAACGTCCTGACTTTC
TRBJ2-1 TRBV29-1 - - CSVTPRPLNEQFF TGCAGCGTTACCCCGCGGCCCCTCAATGAGCAGTTCTTC
TRBJ1-4 TRBV14 - - CASSFLWGSNEKLFF TGTGCCAGCAGTTTCCTTTGGGGGTCAAATGAAAAACTGTTTTTT
TRBJ1-3 TRBV14 - - CASSQWVTSGNTIYF TGTGCCAGCAGCCAATGGGTTACGTCTGGAAACACCATATATTTT
TRBJ2-7 TRBV7-9 - - CASSLGPRGDRYEQYF TGTGCCAGCAGCTTAGGACCCAGGGGGGATCGATACGAGCAGTACTTC
TRBJ2-2 TRBV30 - TRBD1 CAWSVNRGAGELFF TGTGCCTGGAGTGTCAACAGGGGTGCCGGGGAGCTGTTTTTT
TRBJ2-2 TRBV6-5 - - CASSYSTQLTGELFF TGTGCCAGCAGTTACTCGACGCAGCTCACCGGGGAGCTGTTTTTT
TRBJ1-4 TRBV9 - - CASSVRSNTNEKLFF TGTGCCAGCAGCGTCAGAAGTAATACCAATGAAAAACTGTTTTTT
TRBJ1-1 TRBV5-1 - - CASSLRQMYTEAFF TGCGCCAGCAGCTTGAGACAAATGTACACTGAAGCTTTCTTT
TRBJ2-5 TRBV9 - TRBD2 CASSETSEALKTQYF TGTGCCAGCAGCGAAACTAGCGAGGCCTTAAAGACCCAGTACTTC
TRBJ1-2 TRBV7-9 - - CASSPSRSSLNYGYTF TGTGCCAGCAGCCCCTCCAGGAGTTCCTTGAACTATGGCTACACCTTC
TRBJ1-2 TRBV19 - TRBD1 CASIRRDRGTGYTF TGTGCCAGTATCCGCCGGGACAGGGGGACTGGCTACACCTTC
TRBJ2-1 TRBV3-1/TRBV3-2 once TRBD2 CASSQTSGGVFVNEQFF TGTGCCAGCAGCCAGACTAGCGGGGGGGTATTTGTCAATGAGCAGTTCTTC
TRBJ2-5 TRBV30 - - CAWSSPYQETQYF TGTGCCTGGAGTTCACCGTACCAAGAGACCCAGTACTTC
TRBJ1-1 TRBV18 - - CASSPDRTNTEAFF TGTGCCAGCTCACCAGACAGAACAAACACTGAAGCTTTCTTT
TRBJ1-1 TRBV3-1/TRBV3-2 - - CASSQAGRNTEAFF TGTGCCAGCAGCCAAGCAGGGAGAAACACTGAAGCTTTCTTT
TRBJ1-1 TRBV4-1 - - CASSLGPLNTEAFF TGCGCCAGCAGCCTAGGACCCCTGAACACTGAAGCTTTCTTT
TRBJ2-7 TRBV4-1 once - CASSHLRAPYEQYF TGCGCCAGCAGCCATTTACGGGCCCCCTACGAGCAGTACTTC
TRBJ1-1 TRBV5-5 - - CASSLVAGLNTEAFF TGTGCCAGCAGCTTGGTCGCCGGCTTGAACACTGAAGCTTTCTTT
TRBJ1-6 TRBV6-6 - - CASSYSVENSPLHF TGTGCCAGCAGTTACTCGGTGGAGAATTCACCCCTCCACTTT
TRBJ2-1 TRBV3-1/TRBV3-2 few - CASSQEGGEQFF TGTGCCAGCAGCCAAGAGGGGGGTGAGCAGTTCTTC
TRBJ1-2 TRBV7-9 - - CASSLDLAGSANYGYTF TGTGCCAGCAGCTTGGACCTGGCAGGGTCAGCTAACTATGGCTACACCTTC
TRBJ1-1 TRBV30 once - CAWNSGRNTEAFF TGTGCCTGGAACTCGGGAAGGAACACTGAAGCTTTCTTT
TRBJ2-1 TRBV4-2 - - CASSQVVGTHNEQFF TGTGCCAGCAGCCAAGTGGTGGGGACCCACAATGAGCAGTTCTTC
TRBJ2-1 TRBV19 - - CASSIGTGGGNEQFF TGTGCCAGTAGTATAGGTACAGGGGGGGGCAATGAGCAGTTCTTC
TRBJ2-1 TRBV18 - - CASSPYGDGVYNEQFF TGTGCCAGCTCACCATACGGCGACGGGGTCTACAATGAGCAGTTCTTC
TRBJ1-3 TRBV30 - - CAWSGISGNTIYF TGTGCCTGGAGTGGGATCTCTGGAAACACCATATATTTT
TRBJ1-2 TRBV29-1 - TRBD1 CSVASQGALGYTF TGCAGCGTTGCCTCTCAGGGGGCGCTTGGCTACACCTTC
TRBJ2-1 TRBV5-5 - - CASSRNEQFF TGTGCCAGCAGTCGCAATGAGCAGTTCTTC
TRBJ1-1 TRBV28 - - CASSLSVMNTEAFF TGTGCCAGCAGTTTATCAGTGATGAACACTGAAGCTTTCTTT
TRBJ1-1 TRBV30 - - CAWSVGGGTEAFF TGTGCCTGGAGTGTAGGGGGGGGCACTGAAGCTTTCTTT
TRBJ2-1 TRBV19 - TRBD2 CASKSLSEGLAANEQFF TGTGCCAGTAAAAGTTTGTCAGAGGGACTAGCGGCAAATGAGCAGTTCTTC
TRBJ1-2 TRBV11-3 - TRBD1 CASSKGQVGAYGYTF TGTGCCAGCAGCAAAGGACAGGTGGGGGCGTATGGCTACACCTTC
TRBJ1-5 TRBV5-1 - - CASSLGQGLDQPQHF TGCGCCAGCAGCCTCGGCCAAGGGCTGGATCAGCCCCAGCATTTT
TRBJ1-2 TRBV12-3/TRBV12-4 - TRBD1 CASSPTGIYGYTF TGTGCCAGCAGCCCGACAGGGATATATGGCTACACCTTC
TRBJ1-2 TRBV27 once - CASRKTSGISNYGYTF TGTGCCAGCCGCAAAACCTCAGGGATCTCTAACTATGGCTACACCTTC
TRBJ2-1 TRBV6-4 few TRBD1 CASSPSTGDGDNEQFF TGTGCCAGCAGCCCCAGTACAGGGGATGGGGACAATGAGCAGTTCTTC
TRBJ2-7 TRBV5-6 - TRBD2 CASNWGGTYEQYF TGTGCCAGCAACTGGGGGGGGACCTACGAGCAGTACTTC